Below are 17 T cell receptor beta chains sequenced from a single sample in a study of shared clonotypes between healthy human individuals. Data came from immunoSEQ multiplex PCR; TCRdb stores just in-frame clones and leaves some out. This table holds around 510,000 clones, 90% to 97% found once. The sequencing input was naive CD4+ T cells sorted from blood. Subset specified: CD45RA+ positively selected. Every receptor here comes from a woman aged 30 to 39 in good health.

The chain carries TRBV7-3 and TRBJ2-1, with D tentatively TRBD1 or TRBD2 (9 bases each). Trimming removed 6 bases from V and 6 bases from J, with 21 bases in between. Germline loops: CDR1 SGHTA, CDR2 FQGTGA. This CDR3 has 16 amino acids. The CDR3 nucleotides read TGTGCCAGCAGTACAGGGGGCGGGAGGGCCGTCAATGAGCAGTTCTTC. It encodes CASSTGGGRAVNEQFF.

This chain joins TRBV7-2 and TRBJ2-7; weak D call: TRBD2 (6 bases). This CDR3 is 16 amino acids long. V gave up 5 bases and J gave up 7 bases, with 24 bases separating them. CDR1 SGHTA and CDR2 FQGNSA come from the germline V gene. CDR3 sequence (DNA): TGTGCCAGCAGCCTGAGGGCCGGGGGTCGGATTGGTGAGCAGTACTTC. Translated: CASSLRAGGRIGEQYF.

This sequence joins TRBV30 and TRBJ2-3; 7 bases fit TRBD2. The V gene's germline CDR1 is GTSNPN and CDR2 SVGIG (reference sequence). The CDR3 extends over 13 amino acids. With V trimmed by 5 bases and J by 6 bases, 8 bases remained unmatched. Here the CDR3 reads CAWQAGLSDTQYF. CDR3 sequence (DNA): TGTGCCTGGCAAGCGGGACTGAGCGATACGCAGTATTTT.

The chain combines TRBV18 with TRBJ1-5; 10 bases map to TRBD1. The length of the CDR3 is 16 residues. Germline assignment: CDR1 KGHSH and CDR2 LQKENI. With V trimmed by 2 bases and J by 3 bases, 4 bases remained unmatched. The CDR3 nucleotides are TGTGCCAGCTCACCATCGGGACAGGGGAACAATCAGCCCCAGCATTTT. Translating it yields CASSPSGQGNNQPQHF.

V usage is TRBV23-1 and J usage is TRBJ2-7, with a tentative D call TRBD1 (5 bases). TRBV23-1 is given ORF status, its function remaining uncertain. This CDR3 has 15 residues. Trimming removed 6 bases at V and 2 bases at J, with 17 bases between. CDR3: CASRVWTFSTYEQYF. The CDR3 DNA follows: TGCGCCAGCAGGGTGTGGACATTTTCGACCTACGAGCAGTACTTC.

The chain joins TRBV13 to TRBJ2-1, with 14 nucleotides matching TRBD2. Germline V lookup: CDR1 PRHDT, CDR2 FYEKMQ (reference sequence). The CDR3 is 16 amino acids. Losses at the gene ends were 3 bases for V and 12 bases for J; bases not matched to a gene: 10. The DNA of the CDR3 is TGTGCCAGCAGCTTCGGAAGACTAGCGGGAGGGTTGTTGCAGTTCTTC. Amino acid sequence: CASSFGRLAGGLLQFF. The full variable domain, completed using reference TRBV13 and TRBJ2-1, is AAGVIQSPRHLIKEKRETATLKCYPIPRHDTVYWYQQGPGQDPQFLISFYEKMQSDKGSIPDRFSAQQFSDYHSELNMSSLELGDSALYFCASSFGRLAGGLLQFFGPGTRLTVL.

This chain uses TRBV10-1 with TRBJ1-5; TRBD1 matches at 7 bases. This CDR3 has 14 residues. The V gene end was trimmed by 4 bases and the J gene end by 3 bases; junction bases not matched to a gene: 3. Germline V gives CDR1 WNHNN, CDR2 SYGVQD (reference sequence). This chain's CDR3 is CASSAGQVNQPQHF. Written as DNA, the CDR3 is TGCGCCAGCAGTGCTGGACAGGTCAATCAGCCCCAGCATTTT.

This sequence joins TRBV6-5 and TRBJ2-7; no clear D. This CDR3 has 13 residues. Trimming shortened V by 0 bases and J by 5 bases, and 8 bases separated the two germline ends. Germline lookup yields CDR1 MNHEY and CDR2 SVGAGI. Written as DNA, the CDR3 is TGTGCCAGCAGTTACTCCTCGGGTCACGAGCAGTACTTC. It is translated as CASSYSSGHEQYF.

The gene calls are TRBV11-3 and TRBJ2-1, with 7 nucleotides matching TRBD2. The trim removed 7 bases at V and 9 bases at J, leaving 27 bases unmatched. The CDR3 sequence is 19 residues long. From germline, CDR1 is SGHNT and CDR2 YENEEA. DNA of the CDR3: TGTGCCAGCATCATTAGAAAAACAGAGCGGGAAGTGGTTCATGGTGAGCAGTTCTTC. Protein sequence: CASIIRKTEREVVHGEQFF.

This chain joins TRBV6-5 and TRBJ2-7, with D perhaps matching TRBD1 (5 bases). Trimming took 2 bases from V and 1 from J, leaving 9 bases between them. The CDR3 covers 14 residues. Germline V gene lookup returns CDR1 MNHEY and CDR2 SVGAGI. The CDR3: CASSYTRQSYEQYF. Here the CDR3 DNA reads TGTGCCAGCAGTTACACCCGACAGTCCTACGAGCAGTACTTC.

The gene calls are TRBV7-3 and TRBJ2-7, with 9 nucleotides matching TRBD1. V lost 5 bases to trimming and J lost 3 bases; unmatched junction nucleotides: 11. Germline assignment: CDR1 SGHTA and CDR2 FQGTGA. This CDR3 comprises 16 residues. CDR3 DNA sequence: TGTGCCAGCAGCCCCAACCCCGGGACAGGGATCTACGAGCAGTACTTC. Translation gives CASSPNPGTGIYEQYF. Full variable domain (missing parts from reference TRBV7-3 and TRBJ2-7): GAGVSQTPSNKVTEKGKYVELRCDPISGHTALYWYRQSLGQGPEFLIYFQGTGAADDSGLPNDRFFAVRPEGSVSTLKIQRTERGDSAVYLCASSPNPGTGIYEQYFGPGTRLTVT.

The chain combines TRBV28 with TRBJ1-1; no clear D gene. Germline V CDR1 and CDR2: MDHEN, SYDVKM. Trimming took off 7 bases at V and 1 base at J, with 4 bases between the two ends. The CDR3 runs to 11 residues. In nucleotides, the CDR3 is TGTGCCAGCAAGGGGAACACTGAAGCTTTCTTT. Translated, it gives CASKGNTEAFF.

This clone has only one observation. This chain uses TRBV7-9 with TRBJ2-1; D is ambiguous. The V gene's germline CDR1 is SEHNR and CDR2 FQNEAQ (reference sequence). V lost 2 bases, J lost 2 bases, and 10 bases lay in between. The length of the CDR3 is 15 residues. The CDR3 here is CASSLFAPTYNEQFF. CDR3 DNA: TGTGCCAGCAGCTTATTTGCCCCTACCTACAATGAGCAGTTCTTC. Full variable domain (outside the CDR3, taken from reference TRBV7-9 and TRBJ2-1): DTGVSQNPRHKITKRGQNVTFRCDPISEHNRLYWYRQTLGQGPEFLTYFQNEAQLEKSRLLSDRFSAERPKGSFSTLEIQRTEQGDSAMYLCASSLFAPTYNEQFFGPGTRLTVL.

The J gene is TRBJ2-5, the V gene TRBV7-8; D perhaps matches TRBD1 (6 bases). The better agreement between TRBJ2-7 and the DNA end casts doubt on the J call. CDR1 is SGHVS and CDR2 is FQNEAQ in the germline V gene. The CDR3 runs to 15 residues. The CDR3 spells CASSGFKARGNEQYF. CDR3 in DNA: TGTGCCAGCAGCGGCTTTAAAGCCAGGGGCAACGAGCAGTACTTC.

CDR3 in amino acids: CSVYWRGTGELFF. The CDR3 DNA reads TGCAGCGTTTACTGGCGGGGGACCGGGGAGCTGTTTTTT. The V gene is TRBV29-1, the J gene TRBJ2-2; 7 bases map to TRBD2. The V segment lost 5 bases and the J segment 5 bases; nucleotides outside the gene matches: 5. The length of the CDR3 is 13 residues. Germline values: CDR1 SQVTM, CDR2 ANQGSEA.

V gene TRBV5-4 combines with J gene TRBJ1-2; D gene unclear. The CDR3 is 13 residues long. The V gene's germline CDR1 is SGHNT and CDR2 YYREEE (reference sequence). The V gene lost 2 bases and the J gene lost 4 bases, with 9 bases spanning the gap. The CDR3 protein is CASSFDGIYGYTF. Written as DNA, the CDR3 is TGTGCCAGCAGCTTCGACGGAATCTATGGCTACACCTTC.

The CDR3 sequence: CASSRTSGAYNEQFF. In DNA, the CDR3 is TGTGCCAGCAGCCGGACTAGCGGGGCCTACAATGAGCAGTTCTTC. This chain connects TRBV6-4 to TRBJ2-1; 12 positions agree with TRBD2. Per germline, CDR1 MRHNA and CDR2 SNTAGT. V shed 6 bases, J shed 2 bases, and the junction held 2 bases outside the gene matches. The CDR3 is 15 residues long.